A single sample gave rise to the 8 T cell receptor beta chains below, sequenced in a study of spatial heterogeneity in lung cancer. This sample's time point: blood at routine non-recurrence follow-up after resection. Tumor, nontumor lung or frozen PBMC supplied whole RNA, sequenced without sorting. TCRdb called the 5' RACE reads again in MiXCR, with one record for every CDR3 protein. The sample has some 110,000 distinct CDR3 sequences, over 9% seen once. The source material was PBMCs, sampled at follow-up. The receptors shown here come from a male donor with early-stage non-small cell lung cancer.

This clonotype was seen many times. The chain uses TRBV30 and TRBJ1-5; 8 bases map to TRBD1. The V segment lost 3 bases and the J segment 6 bases; nucleotides outside the gene matches: 7. The length of the CDR3 is 14 residues. Germline V gene data show CDR1 as GTSNPN and CDR2 as SVGIG (reference sequence). The DNA for the CDR3 is TGTGCCTGGAGCCCGACAGGGGATGGTCAGCCCCAGCATTTT. It encodes CAWSPTGDGQPQHF. Drawing the rest from reference TRBV30 and TRBJ1-5, the complete variable domain is SQTIHQWPATLVQPVGSPLSLECTVEGTSNPNLYWYRQAAGRGLQLLFYSVGIGQISSEVPQNLSASRPQDRQFILSSKKLLLSDSGFYLCAWSPTGDGQPQHFGDGTRLSIL.

This clonotype was seen at least ten times. V gene TRBV19 combines with J gene TRBJ2-1; 7 nucleotides align to TRBD1. The length of the CDR3 is 16 residues. V trimming: 4 bases; J trimming: 0 bases; junction bases outside the gene matches: 6. The germline V gene encodes CDR1 LNHDA and CDR2 SQIVND (reference sequence). CDR3 in amino acids: CASSTAGTASYNEQFF. CDR3 in DNA: TGTGCCAGTAGTACGGCCGGGACAGCCTCCTACAATGAGCAGTTCTTC.

The CDR3 DNA follows: TGTGCTAGTGGTCCTTCCGCCCGAAACACCATATATTTT. It is translated as CASGPSARNTIYF. The rearrangement uses TRBV12-5 and TRBJ1-3, with D unclear. Germline CDR1 LGHNT, CDR2 FRNRAP. The CDR3 covers 13 residues. The ends were cut back, 5 bases at V and 5 bases at J, with 10 bases in the middle.

The genes are TRBV28 and TRBJ1-5; no clear D gene. CDR3 length: 12 amino acids. Germline CDR1 MDHEN, CDR2 SYDVKM. V was pared by 9 bases and J by 4 bases, with 10 bases between. The CDR3 DNA is TGTGCCAGTACACCCGAGAATCAGCCCCAGCATTTT. Translating it yields CASTPENQPQHF.

This clonotype was seen a handful of times. The junction shows a germline mismatch at one end, possibly a read error. The CDR3 bases are TGTGCTAGCAGCCATGGGTCGGTCACCGGGGAGCTGTTTTTT. Amino acids: CASSHGSVTGELFF. This rearrangement joins TRBV7-7 to TRBJ2-2; D not certain. The CDR3 contains 14 residues. Germline-derived CDR1 and CDR2 are SSHAT and FNYEAQ (reference sequence).

The chain couples TRBV12-3 or TRBV12-4 to TRBJ1-1, with TRBD1 as a possible D gene (5 bases). The CDR3 contains 13 residues. V lost 7 bases and J 1 base, leaving 10 bases between the germline ends. CDR3 bases: TGTGCCAGCAACTTAGACAGGAACACTGAAGCTTTCTTT. Its translation: CASNLDRNTEAFF.

A word on this clonotype: Possible read error: a much larger clone is one base away. This chain connects TRBV12-3 or TRBV12-4 to TRBJ2-2, with D unresolved. The CDR3 is made up of 14 amino acids. The ends were cut back, 6 bases at V and 0 bases at J, with 8 bases in the middle. As DNA, the CDR3 is TGTGCCAGCAGGTGGAACCCGAACACCGGGGAGCTGTTTTTT. Encoded protein: CASRWNPNTGELFF.

This clonotype was detected ten times or more. The chain employs TRBV12-3 or TRBV12-4 and TRBJ1-1, with 9 bases identical to TRBD1. There are 16 residues in the CDR3. The V and J ends lost 6 bases and 6 bases, in that order; junction bases with no gene match: 14. The CDR3 sequence is CASRYHHGQGSAEAFF. The CDR3 nucleotides are TGTGCCAGCAGGTACCACCATGGACAGGGGAGCGCTGAAGCTTTCTTT.